A single sample is the source of the 20 T cell receptor beta chains below, sequenced in a study of T-cell memory formation after mild COVID-19. TCRdb redid the calling of the 5' RACE reads with MiXCR, one entry per CDR3 protein. The sample holds a few hundred thousand distinct CDR3 sequences, approximately 10% seen once. Sequenced sample: PBMCs or a T cell subset sorted from them (not recorded which). The source is a man younger than 35 who had mild COVID-19 (a few samples of this study predate the infection). Cell type and time point are not known.

The chain recombines TRBV5-1 with TRBJ1-2; D is possibly TRBD1 (6 bases). Germline V gene sequence: CDR1 SGHRS, CDR2 YFSETQ. The CDR3 spans 15 residues. Between the trimmed V and J ends, which lost 5 bases and 3 bases, there was a span of 17 bases. The CDR3 region has the DNA TGCGCCAGCAGTGAGACAGGAGAATTGTACTATGGCTACACCTTC. Amino acid sequence: CASSETGELYYGYTF.

This clonotype was counted between two and nine times. This sequence joins TRBV7-6 and TRBJ2-5, with D tentatively TRBD2 (7 bases). The CDR3 contains 15 residues. Trimming stripped 4 bases from V and 4 bases from J, with 16 bases between. CDR1 SGHVS and CDR2 FNYEAQ come from the germline V gene. CDR3 DNA sequence: TGTGCCAGCAGCTCCCCGGGGGGCTGGGGAGAGACCCAGTACTTC. This gives the protein CASSSPGGWGETQYF.

This clonotype came up many times. The chain couples TRBV12-3 or TRBV12-4 to TRBJ2-1, with TRBD1 identical over 8 bases. The J segment lost 7 bases and the V segment lost 6 bases, leaving 8 bases of the junction unmatched. This CDR3 has 14 amino acids. CDR3 nucleotides: TGTGCCAGCAGGACAGACAGGGGATGGAATGAGCAGTTCTTC. Translated, it gives CASRTDRGWNEQFF.

The chain recombines TRBV4-3 with TRBJ2-2; 13 nucleotides agree with TRBD2. Trimming cost V 4 bases and J 4 bases; bases outside gene matches: 6. The length of the CDR3 is 17 residues. Germline CDR1 is LGHNA and CDR2 is YSLEER. The chain's CDR3 is CASSPLAGGLSTGELFF. The DNA of the CDR3 is TGCGCCAGCAGCCCACTAGCGGGGGGGCTAAGCACCGGGGAGCTGTTTTTT.

This clonotype was picked up a small number of times. The V call is TRBV20-1, the J call TRBJ2-2; D remains ambiguous. The CDR3 length is 14 residues. With 0 bases removed from V and 6 bases from J, the gap between germline ends came to 11 bases. CDR1 and CDR2 from the germline V gene are DFQATT and SNEGSKA (reference sequence). The CDR3 DNA follows: TGCAGTGCTAGAGATCCGAGGTCCTCCGGGGAGCTGTTTTTT. Protein: CSARDPRSSGELFF.

This clonotype has a handful of counts. The chain has TRBV7-2 and TRBJ2-3; 7 bases fit TRBD2. Germline-derived CDR1 and CDR2 are SGHTA and FQGNSA. J was trimmed by 2 bases and V by 5 bases; bases with no gene match: 4. The CDR3 spans 14 residues. The CDR3 DNA is TGTGCCAGCAGCCGAGCGGGGCCCACAGATACGCAGTATTTT. Translating gives CASSRAGPTDTQYF.

The CDR3 sequence is CASSEQGGPTYEQYF. Here the CDR3 DNA reads TGTGCCAGCAGCGAGCAGGGAGGCCCAACCTACGAGCAGTACTTC. The V call is TRBV7-2, the J call TRBJ2-7; TRBD2 might be the D (6 bases). Deletions cut 5 bases from V and 2 bases from J, with 16 bases between. The CDR3 totals 15 residues. Germline V CDR1 and CDR2: SGHTA, FQGNSA. Full variable domain (missing parts from reference TRBV7-2 and TRBJ2-7): GAGVSQSPSNKVTEKGKDVELRCDPISGHTALYWYRQSLGQGLEFLIYFQGNSAPDKSGLPSDRFSAERTGGSVSTLTIQRTQQEDSAVYLCASSEQGGPTYEQYFGPGTRLTVT.

This chain uses TRBV4-1 with TRBJ2-6, with D unclear. This CDR3 is built from 15 residues. V was shortened by 1 base and J by 4 bases, with 8 bases between the two germline ends. Germline V lookup: CDR1 MGHRA, CDR2 YSYEKL. The CDR3, as DNA: TGCGCCAGCAGCCAAGCCCCTCCAGGGGCCAACGTCCTGACTTTC. Translation gives CASSQAPPGANVLTF.

This clonotype was seen more than once but under ten times. The V gene is TRBV6-5, the J gene TRBJ2-7; 7 nucleotides line up with TRBD2. CDR1 is MNHEY and CDR2 is SVGAGI in the germline V gene. Trimming took 7 bases from V and 3 from J; bases not matched to a gene: 15. There are 16 residues in the CDR3. The CDR3 sequence: CASTFAAGRENYEQYF. The CDR3 bases are TGTGCCAGCACTTTCGCCGCGGGGAGGGAAAACTACGAGCAGTACTTC.

The V and J genes are TRBV18 and TRBJ1-6; 7 bases align to TRBD1. The germline gives CDR1 KGHSH, CDR2 LQKENI. CDR3 length: 16 amino acids. V dropped 2 bases and J dropped 5; count of bases not matched to a gene: 6. DNA for the CDR3: TGTGCCAGCTCACCAGGACAGGTCCTAAATAATTCACCCCTCCACTTT. This translates into CASSPGQVLNNSPLHF.

The CDR3 coding sequence is TGCAGTGCCCCCCCCTTCGGGGGGCAGGACTACAATGAGCAGTTCTTC. Its translation: CSAPPFGGQDYNEQFF. The gene calls are TRBV20-1 and TRBJ2-1; D perhaps matches TRBD2 (7 bases). The V end was cut by 6 bases, the J end by 3 bases, with 21 bases between. The CDR3 runs 16 residues. Germline CDR1 is DFQATT and CDR2 is SNEGSKA (reference sequence).

The rearrangement uses TRBV19 and TRBJ2-3; 8 bases agree with TRBD1. V shed 4 bases, J shed 4 bases, and the junction held 7 bases outside the gene matches. This CDR3 contains 15 residues. CDR1 is LNHDA, CDR2 SQIVND, per germline (reference sequence). Written as DNA, the CDR3 is TGTGCCAGTAGTACTGGACAGGGTTATGCAGATACGCAGTATTTT. It codes for CASSTGQGYADTQYF. Together with reference TRBV19 and TRBJ2-3, the CDR3 gives the full variable domain: DGGITQSPKYLFRKEGQNVTLSCEQNLNHDAMYWYRQDPGQGLRLIYYSQIVNDFQKGDIAEGYSVSREKKESFPLTVTSAQKNPTAFYLCASSTGQGYADTQYFGPGTRLTVL.

This clonotype showed up many times. The chain employs TRBV20-1 and TRBJ2-3; TRBD1 agrees at 9 bases. The CDR3 sequence is 16 residues long. With V trimmed by 4 bases and J by 2 bases, 10 bases remained unmatched. Germline CDR1 and CDR2: DFQATT and SNEGSKA (reference sequence). In DNA, the CDR3 is TGCAGTGCTAAACGAACAGGGGGCGGGCTCACAGATACGCAGTATTTT. It is translated as CSAKRTGGGLTDTQYF.

This clonotype appeared many times. The chain carries TRBV27 and TRBJ2-1; 8 bases are shared with TRBD2. The germline gives CDR1 MNHEY, CDR2 SMNVEV (reference sequence). The V and J ends lost 5 bases and 2 bases, in that order; junction bases with no gene match: 8. The CDR3 spans 16 residues. The CDR3 here is CASSLTGGHTYNEQFF. Written as DNA, the CDR3 is TGTGCCAGCAGTCTCACGGGGGGGCATACCTACAATGAGCAGTTCTTC.

The gene calls are TRBV12-5 and TRBJ2-3; D ambiguous. The germline V and J ends were trimmed by 0 bases and 2 bases, with 6 bases remaining between them. The CDR3 length is 14 residues. Germline CDR1 and CDR2: LGHNT and FRNRAP. For the CDR3, the DNA is TGTGCTAGTGGTTTGGTACAAGCCACAGATACGCAGTATTTT. Amino acid sequence: CASGLVQATDTQYF. Full variable domain (remainder filled in from reference TRBV12-5 and TRBJ2-3): DARVTQTPRHKVTEMGQEVTMRCQPILGHNTVFWYRQTMMQGLELLAYFRNRAPLDDSGMPKDRFSAEMPDATLATLKIQPSEPRDSAVYFCASGLVQATDTQYFGPGTRLTVL.

This clonotype was recorded at least ten times. In DNA, the CDR3 is TGTGCCATCAGTGAAGGGAGCTCCTACGAGCAGTACGTC. Translating it yields CAISEGSSYEQYV. The chain joins TRBV10-3 to TRBJ2-7; D may be TRBD2 (5 bases). The germline V and J ends were trimmed by 3 bases and 0 bases, with 6 bases remaining between them. Germline values: CDR1 ENHRY, CDR2 SYGVKD. This CDR3 spans 13 amino acids.

V and J are TRBV10-3 and TRBJ2-6; D possibly corresponds to TRBD1 (5 bases). Germline-derived CDR1 and CDR2 are ENHRY and SYGVKD. The CDR3 totals 15 residues. V dropped 4 bases and J dropped 2 bases, with 9 bases sitting between them. In DNA, the CDR3 is TGTGCCATCAGTGTACAGGCCGCTGGGGCCAACGTCCTGACTTTC. Translated, it gives CAISVQAAGANVLTF.

The J gene is TRBJ1-5, the V gene TRBV27; the D gene is possibly TRBD1 (6 bases). The CDR3 is made up of 15 amino acids. The V gene lost 3 bases and the J gene lost 1 base, with 10 bases spanning the gap. Germline CDR1 and CDR2: MNHEY and SMNVEV (reference sequence). Written as DNA, the CDR3 is TGTGCCAGCAGTTTGAAGGGGGGGAGCAATCAGCCCCAGCATTTT. Translated, it gives CASSLKGGSNQPQHF.

The genes are TRBV20-1 and TRBJ2-7; D might be TRBD2 (6 bases). Germline loops: CDR1 DFQATT, CDR2 SNEGSKA (reference sequence). V lost 3 bases, J lost 7 bases, and 22 bases lay in between. The length of the CDR3 is 15 residues. The CDR3 nucleotides read TGCAGTGCTAGGACCAGGGACTTCCTACTAGGGGAGCAGTACGTC. Encoded protein: CSARTRDFLLGEQYV.

In its sample, this clonotype was seen a few times. The chain links TRBV12-3 or TRBV12-4 to TRBJ1-1; D ambiguous. Trimming removed 6 bases from V and 5 bases from J, with 16 bases in between. The CDR3 contains 14 residues. CDR3: CASRPGWSGTEAFF. The CDR3 nucleotides read TGTGCCAGCAGACCCGGGTGGAGCGGAACTGAAGCTTTCTTT.